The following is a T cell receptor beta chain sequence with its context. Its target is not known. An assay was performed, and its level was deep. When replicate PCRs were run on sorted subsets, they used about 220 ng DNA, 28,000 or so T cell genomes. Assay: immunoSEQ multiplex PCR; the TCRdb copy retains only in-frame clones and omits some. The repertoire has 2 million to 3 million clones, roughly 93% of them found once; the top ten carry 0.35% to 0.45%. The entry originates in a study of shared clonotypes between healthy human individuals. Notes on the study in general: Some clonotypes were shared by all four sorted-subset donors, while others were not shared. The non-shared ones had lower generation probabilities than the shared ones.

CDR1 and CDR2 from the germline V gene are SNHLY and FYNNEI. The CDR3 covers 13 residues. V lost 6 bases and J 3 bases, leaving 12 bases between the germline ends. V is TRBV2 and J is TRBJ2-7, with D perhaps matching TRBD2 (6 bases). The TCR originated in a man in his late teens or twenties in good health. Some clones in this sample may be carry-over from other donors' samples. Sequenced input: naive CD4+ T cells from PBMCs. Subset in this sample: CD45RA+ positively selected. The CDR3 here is CASRGGERYEQYF. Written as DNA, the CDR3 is TGTGCCAGCAGGGGGGGAGAGCGCTACGAGCAGTACTTC.